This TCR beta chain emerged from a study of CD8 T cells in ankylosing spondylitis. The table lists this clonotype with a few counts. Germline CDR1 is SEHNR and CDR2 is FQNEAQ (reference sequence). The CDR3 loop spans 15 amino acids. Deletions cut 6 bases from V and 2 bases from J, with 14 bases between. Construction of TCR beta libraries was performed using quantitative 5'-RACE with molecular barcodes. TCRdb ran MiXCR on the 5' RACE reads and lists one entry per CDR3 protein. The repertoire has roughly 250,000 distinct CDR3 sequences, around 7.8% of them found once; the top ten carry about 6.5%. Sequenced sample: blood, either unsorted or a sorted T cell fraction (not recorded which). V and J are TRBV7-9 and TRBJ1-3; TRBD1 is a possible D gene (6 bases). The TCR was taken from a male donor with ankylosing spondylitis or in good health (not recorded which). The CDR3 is CASSSTTGTGNTIYF. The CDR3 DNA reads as TGTGCCAGCAGTTCAACAACAGGGACTGGAAACACCATATATTTT.